The 32 T cell receptor beta chains below were found in one sample sequenced in a study of OX40 agonist ivuxolimab in advanced cancers. The repertoire was sequenced with immunoSEQ multiplex PCR; TCRdb's copy has only in-frame clones and lacks some. The sample yields around 40,000 clones, around 89% seen once. This specimen was CD4+ or CD8+ T cells sorted from blood, taken in a trial of the OX40 agonist ivuxolimab. Receptors were obtained from an adult with an advanced solid tumor such as melanoma, head and neck, liver or kidney cancer.

The chain's CDR3 is CASGLGGEQYF. The CDR3 DNA follows: TGTGCCAGTGGCCTGGGGGGCGAGCAGTACTTC. V gene TRBV19 combines with J gene TRBJ2-7, with a tentative D call TRBD2 (6 bases). V was clipped by 8 bases and J by 6 bases, with 11 bases between them. The germline V gene has CDR1 LNHDA and CDR2 SQIVND (reference sequence). The CDR3 extends over 11 amino acids.

The chain is built from TRBV27 and TRBJ1-5; 9 bases align to TRBD1. Germline-derived CDR1 and CDR2 are MNHEY and SMNVEV (reference sequence). V shed 5 bases and J 0 bases; nucleotides not matched to a gene: 5. This CDR3 comprises 16 residues. The CDR3 DNA reads as TGTGCCAGCAGTCGAGGACAGGGGTATAGCAATCAGCCCCAGCATTTT. Amino acids: CASSRGQGYSNQPQHF.

In its sample, this clone was seen once. The chain uses TRBV4-3 and TRBJ2-3; weak D call: TRBD2 (5 bases). There are 16 residues in the CDR3. CDR1 is LGHNA, CDR2 YSLEER, per germline. V was trimmed by 2 bases and J by 4 bases, leaving 16 bases between them. CDR3 DNA: TGCGCCAGCAGCCAATCCATACTAGGGTTCGCAGATACGCAGTATTTT. Its protein product is CASSQSILGFADTQYF.

For this clone: No conserved phenylalanine or tryptophan ends this CDR3, so it is likely a read error. The chain employs TRBV2 and TRBJ1-6; 9 bases are shared with TRBD1. CDR1 and CDR2 (germline): SNHLY, FYNNEI. The CDR3 is 13 amino acids. V was clipped by 10 bases and J by 8 bases; unmatched bases: 6. In DNA form, the CDR3 reads TGTGCCACCCTGGGACAGGGTGATTCACCCCTCCACCTT. As protein: CATLGQGDSPLHL.

This chain links TRBV5-1 with TRBJ2-7; TRBD2 might be the D (6 bases). The length of the CDR3 is 14 residues. V gave up 2 bases and J gave up 4 bases, with 13 bases separating them. Germline CDR1 and CDR2: SGHRS and YFSETQ. The CDR3 DNA is TGCGCCAGCAGCTTTGGAGGGGCCCCTTACGAGCAGTACTTC. This sequence encodes CASSFGGAPYEQYF.

This clone was found once. This chain uses TRBV5-1 with TRBJ1-5; D remains unclear. V gave up 4 bases and J gave up 1 base, with 12 bases separating them. This CDR3 comprises 15 residues. Germline V gene sequence: CDR1 SGHRS, CDR2 YFSETQ. In DNA, the CDR3 is TGCGCCAGCAGCGAATCAGACGGAAGCAATCAGCCCCAGCATTTT. Residues: CASSESDGSNQPQHF. Full variable domain (remainder filled in from reference TRBV5-1 and TRBJ1-5): KAGVTQTPRYLIKTRGQQVTLSCSPISGHRSVSWYQQTPGQGLQFLFEYFSETQRNKGNFPGRFSGRQFSNSRSEMNVSTLELGDSALYLCASSESDGSNQPQHFGDGTRLSIL.

This chain uses TRBV10-3 with TRBJ1-2; unclear D gene. The CDR3 contains 14 residues. V dropped 2 bases and J dropped 8 bases, with 15 bases sitting between them. From germline, CDR1 is ENHRY and CDR2 SYGVKD. The DNA for the CDR3 is TGTGCCATCAGTGAGATGAACCTTTCGGTCGGCTACACCTTC. This codes for CAISEMNLSVGYTF.

The rearrangement joins TRBV10-2 to TRBJ2-7; D might be TRBD1 (6 bases). CDR3 length equals 13 residues. The germline V gene has CDR1 WSHSY and CDR2 SAAADI. V was pared by 0 bases and J by 9 bases, with 12 bases between. The CDR3 sequence: CASSESVDSPQYF. In DNA, the CDR3 is TGCGCCAGCAGTGAGTCTGTGGACAGTCCGCAGTACTTC.

J is TRBJ2-3 and V is TRBV4-2; TRBD2 matches 15 bases. The CDR3 runs to 18 residues. Unmatched junction bases numbered 7, after V lost 1 base and J lost 5 bases. Germline V CDR1 and CDR2: LGHNA, YNFKEQ. The CDR3 nucleotides are TGTGCCAGCAGCCAAGTCCCGGGACTAGCGGGGGGCGGAGATACGCAGTATTTT. Translating gives CASSQVPGLAGGGDTQYF.

As regards this clone: A read error may account for a junction end that differs from germline. The V gene is TRBV9, the J gene TRBJ1-1; D call uncertain. The V gene's germline CDR1 is SGDLS and CDR2 YYNGEE. The CDR3 is 12 residues long. CDR3 sequence (DNA): TGTGCCAGCAGCGTATCTCCAGAAAGGGCCACCTTT. It yields the protein CASSVSPERATF.

In the case of this clone: The junction departs from germline at one end; a sequencing error may be responsible. V gene TRBV7-7 combines with J gene TRBJ2-2; D unresolved. The CDR3 length is 14 residues. CDR1 and CDR2 from the germline V gene are SSHAT and FNYEAQ (reference sequence). CDR3 in amino acids: CASSKNWGAGELFF. Here the CDR3 DNA reads TGTGCTAGCAGCAAAAACTGGGGTGCCGGGGAGCTGTTTTTT.

The chain couples TRBV2 to TRBJ2-7; perhaps TRBD1 as D (5 bases). V lost 1 base to trimming and J lost 4 bases, with 17 bases between them. Germline lookup yields CDR1 SNHLY and CDR2 FYNNEI. The CDR3 consists of 16 residues. The CDR3 nucleotides read TGTGCCAGCAGTGAAGGTATCTCAGGGAATCTATACGAGCAGTACTTC. As protein: CASSEGISGNLYEQYF.

The genes are TRBV7-9 and TRBJ1-5; possibly TRBD1 for D (5 bases). Germline lookup yields CDR1 SEHNR and CDR2 FQNEAQ (reference sequence). V was cut by 4 bases and J by 3 bases, with 13 bases left in between. The CDR3 extends over 15 amino acids. The CDR3 here is CASSSMTELNQPQHF. The CDR3 coding sequence is TGTGCCAGCAGCTCAATGACAGAGCTCAATCAGCCCCAGCATTTT. The full variable domain, rest sourced from reference TRBV7-9 and TRBJ1-5, is DTGVSQNPRHKITKRGQNVTFRCDPISEHNRLYWYRQTLGQGPEFLTYFQNEAQLEKSRLLSDRFSAERPKGSFSTLEIQRTEQGDSAMYLCASSSMTELNQPQHFGDGTRLSIL.

The chain carries TRBV7-2 and TRBJ2-2; 9 positions agree with TRBD1. The CDR3 extends over 15 amino acids. Germline values: CDR1 SGHTA, CDR2 FQGNSA. V lost 5 bases to trimming and J lost 8 bases; unmatched junction nucleotides: 9. CDR3: CASSRRDRVEGELFF. The CDR3 DNA sequence: TGTGCCAGCAGCCGAAGGGACAGGGTCGAGGGGGAGCTGTTTTTT.

The genes are TRBV19 and TRBJ2-7, with TRBD1 as a possible D gene (6 bases). Trimming removed 1 base from V and 0 bases from J, with 10 bases in between. CDR3 length equals 15 residues. The V gene's germline CDR1 is LNHDA and CDR2 SQIVND (reference sequence). Written as DNA, the CDR3 is TGTGCCAGTAGTATAGTGCAGGGGCCCTCCTACGAGCAGTACTTC. Amino acid sequence: CASSIVQGPSYEQYF.

This chain links TRBV15 with TRBJ2-6; D is uncertain. Germline CDR1 reads LNHNV; CDR2 reads YYDKDF (reference sequence). The V and J ends lost 8 bases and 3 bases respectively, with 11 bases between them. The CDR3 loop spans 14 amino acids. CDR3 bases: TGTGCCACCCGCCCCCTCATTGGGGCCAACGTCCTGACTTTC. It encodes CATRPLIGANVLTF.

The chain links TRBV28 to TRBJ1-1; 7 nucleotides align to TRBD1. The CDR3 consists of 14 residues. Germline V gene sequence: CDR1 MDHEN, CDR2 SYDVKM. The V segment lost 6 bases and the J segment 1 base; nucleotides outside the gene matches: 5. DNA of the CDR3: TGTGCCAGCAGCCCGTGGACAGGGAACACTGAAGCTTTCTTT. Translation: CASSPWTGNTEAFF.

The rearrangement uses TRBV5-6 and TRBJ2-3; possibly TRBD1 for D (5 bases). This CDR3 has 14 residues. V lost 0 bases and J 2 bases, leaving 7 bases between the germline ends. Germline CDR1 reads SGHDT; CDR2 reads YYEEEE. CDR3 coding DNA: TGTGCCAGCAGCTTGGGACAGTCCACAGATACGCAGTATTTT. It specifies CASSLGQSTDTQYF.

This clone was counted a single time. This chain connects TRBV11-1 to TRBJ1-4; unclear D gene. Germline V gives CDR1 SGHAT, CDR2 FQDESV (reference sequence). CDR3 length: 15 residues. V was cut by 5 bases and J by 3 bases, with 13 bases left in between. CDR3 bases: TGTGCCAGCAGCGCAGCCTTTAGCCCTAATGAAAAACTGTTTTTT. This codes for CASSAAFSPNEKLFF.

The CDR3 region is CASSRQAINYGYTF. CDR3 DNA sequence: TGTGCCAGCAGCCGCCAAGCGATTAACTATGGCTACACCTTC. The gene calls are TRBV5-6 and TRBJ1-2; D ambiguous. V lost 4 bases to trimming and J lost 1 base, with 11 bases between them. CDR1 is SGHDT, CDR2 YYEEEE, per germline. The CDR3 contains 14 residues.

The V and J genes are TRBV4-1 and TRBJ2-1, with 13 bases identical to TRBD2. The length of the CDR3 is 18 residues. Germline-derived CDR1 and CDR2 are MGHRA and YSYEKL. Unmatched junction bases numbered 8, after V lost 2 bases and J lost 4 bases. CDR3 DNA sequence: TGCGCCAGCAGCCAACGCCGAGGACTAGCGGGGGAATACAATGAGCAGTTCTTC. Its translation is CASSQRRGLAGEYNEQFF.

This chain joins TRBV2 and TRBJ1-6, with a possible D match to TRBD1 (5 bases). The ends were cut back, 3 bases at V and 0 bases at J, with 12 bases in the middle. This CDR3 has 17 amino acids. From germline, CDR1 is SNHLY and CDR2 FYNNEI. CDR3 sequence reads: CASSDRGFSSYNSPLHF. The CDR3 region has the DNA TGTGCCAGCAGTGATCGGGGGTTCAGCTCCTATAATTCACCCCTCCACTTT.

This chain uses TRBV9 with TRBJ2-2; D might be TRBD1 (6 bases). Trimming pared 0 bases from V and 5 bases from J, leaving 14 bases between. Germline CDR1 is SGDLS and CDR2 is YYNGEE. This CDR3 is 16 amino acids long. For the CDR3, the DNA is TGTGCCAGCAGCGTAGGGCAGGGGCCGGTGACCGGGGAGCTGTTTTTT. It encodes CASSVGQGPVTGELFF.

As for this clone: As the CDR3 is not closed by the conserved phenylalanine or tryptophan, this likely results from a read error. The J gene is TRBJ1-6, the V gene TRBV7-2; D ambiguous. Trimming left V 5 bases short and J 7 bases short, with 9 bases between. CDR3 size: 13 residues. CDR1 and CDR2 (germline): SGHTA, FQGNSA. The CDR3 loop reads CASSLSGNSPLHL. CDR3 bases: TGTGCCAGCAGCCTTTCTGGAAATTCACCCCTCCACCTT.

The rearrangement links TRBV6-1 to TRBJ1-1; maybe TRBD1 (6 bases). V was cut by 0 bases and J by 8 bases, with 16 bases left in between. CDR3 size: 15 residues. Germline V gene lookup returns CDR1 MNHNS and CDR2 SASEGT. CDR3 DNA sequence: TGTGCCAGCAGTGAAGCAGCGGGGGGCAGGTCGGAAGCTTTCTTT. This codes for CASSEAAGGRSEAFF.

The chain employs TRBV19 and TRBJ1-1; D unresolved. CDR1 is LNHDA and CDR2 is SQIVND in the germline V gene (reference sequence). Deletions cut 4 bases from V and 1 base from J, with 13 bases between. The CDR3 loop spans 15 amino acids. This chain's CDR3 is CASSTWRNPNTEAFF. CDR3 in DNA: TGTGCCAGTAGTACCTGGAGGAATCCGAACACTGAAGCTTTCTTT.

CDR3 sequence reads: CASSPYRVGDIGNIQYF. The CDR3 DNA reads TGTGCCAGCAGCCCCTACCGCGTTGGGGACATTGGAAACATTCAGTACTTC. The V gene is TRBV4-2, the J gene TRBJ2-4; D perhaps matches TRBD1 (6 bases). Between the trimmed V and J ends, which lost 4 bases and 6 bases, there was a span of 22 bases. The germline CDR1 and CDR2 sequences are LGHNA and YNFKEQ. The CDR3 extends over 17 amino acids.

This clone occurred once. This chain links TRBV7-9 with TRBJ1-5, with 7 bases fitting TRBD1. After removal of 2 bases from V and 4 bases from J, the junction contained 5 bases not matched to a gene. Germline-derived CDR1 and CDR2 are SEHNR and FQNEAQ (reference sequence). The CDR3 runs 15 residues. As DNA, the CDR3 is TGTGCCAGCAGCTTAACAGGGGCCATAAATCAGCCCCAGCATTTT. It codes for CASSLTGAINQPQHF.

This clone has a handful of counts. The chain links TRBV29-1 to TRBJ1-1; 7 bases match TRBD1. Germline V gene lookup returns CDR1 SQVTM and CDR2 ANQGSEA. V gave up 6 bases and J gave up 2 bases; unmatched junction bases: 6. The CDR3 extends over 13 amino acids. CDR3 coding DNA: TGCAGCGTCGCACAGGGGACCAACACTGAAGCTTTCTTT. The encoded protein is CSVAQGTNTEAFF.

This clone was observed once. The V call is TRBV6-5, the J call TRBJ1-1; 8 bases match TRBD1. With 2 bases clipped from V and 0 bases from J, the junction kept 5 bases outside the gene matches. CDR3 size: 16 residues. Per the germline V gene, CDR1 is MNHEY and CDR2 is SVGAGI. The CDR3 coding sequence is TGTGCCAGCAGTTACGGGCAGGGGGCTTTGAACACTGAAGCTTTCTTT. Residues: CASSYGQGALNTEAFF.

The V and J genes are TRBV7-2 and TRBJ2-3, with D perhaps given as TRBD1 or TRBD2 (5 bases each). The CDR3 is made up of 13 amino acids. CDR1 and CDR2 from the germline V gene are SGHTA and FQGNSA. The CDR3 here is CAAGTSQHNTQYF. CDR3 bases: TGTGCAGCCGGGACCAGCCAGCATAATACGCAGTATTTT.

The V call is TRBV19, the J call TRBJ1-2, with D perhaps matching TRBD1 (5 bases). The CDR3 length is 16 residues. Germline V lookup: CDR1 LNHDA, CDR2 SQIVND (reference sequence). Trimming stripped 0 bases from V and 0 bases from J, with 11 bases between. CDR3 DNA sequence: TGTGCCAGTAGTATAGATCCCCGACAGTCTAACTATGGCTACACCTTC. It codes for CASSIDPRQSNYGYTF.